The next 19 T cell receptor beta chains were all read from a single sample in a study of blood T cell repertoires in COVID-19. Assay: immunoSEQ multiplex PCR; the TCRdb copy retains only in-frame clones and omits some. The data show around 190,000 clones, around 80% seen once. Source material: peripheral blood. These receptors originate from a human donor in a cohort sampled during active COVID-19.

This chain connects TRBV25-1 to TRBJ2-2, with TRBD1 matching 7 bases. V was clipped by 4 bases and J by 5 bases; unmatched bases: 16. This CDR3 has 18 residues. Germline V lookup: CDR1 MGHDK, CDR2 SYGVNS. CDR3 protein: CASSGVVLGGVTTGELFF. The DNA of the CDR3 is TGTGCCAGCAGTGGAGTGGTGCTAGGGGGCGTGACGACCGGGGAGCTGTTTTTT.

The rearrangement links TRBV3-1 (or the pseudogene TRBV3-2) to TRBJ1-3; unclear D gene. The CDR3 has 11 amino acids. Trimming took off 3 bases at V and 12 bases at J, with 9 bases between the two ends. Germline V lookup: CDR1 LGHDT, CDR2 YNNKEL (reference sequence). CDR3 coding DNA: TGTGCCAGCAGCCAGCGGGATTTCATATATTTT. Encoded protein: CASSQRDFIYF.

The chain carries TRBV9 and TRBJ2-3, with 12 bases identical to TRBD2. The CDR3 is 16 amino acids. Trimming at V came to 4 bases and at J to 6 bases, leaving 9 bases not matched to a gene. From germline, CDR1 is SGDLS and CDR2 YYNGEE. The CDR3 nucleotides read TGTGCCAGCAGCTCCGCTAGCGGGGGGGCGGCGGATACGCAGTATTTT. It translates to CASSSASGGAADTQYF.

V and J are TRBV30 and TRBJ1-2; D is undetermined. The V gene's germline CDR1 is GTSNPN and CDR2 SVGIG (reference sequence). The CDR3 runs 12 residues. The V gene lost 4 bases and the J gene lost 9 bases, with 15 bases spanning the gap. This chain's CDR3 is CAWIPAAGSYTF. Written as DNA, the CDR3 is TGTGCCTGGATCCCGGCTGCAGGCAGCTACACCTTC. Together with reference TRBV30 and TRBJ1-2, the CDR3 gives the full variable domain: SQTIHQWPATLVQPVGSPLSLECTVEGTSNPNLYWYRQAAGRGLQLLFYSVGIGQISSEVPQNLSASRPQDRQFILSSKKLLLSDSGFYLCAWIPAAGSYTFGSGTRLTVV.

The genes are TRBV19 and TRBJ2-7, with D perhaps TRBD2 (6 bases). CDR1 is LNHDA, CDR2 SQIVND, per germline (reference sequence). Trimming removed 7 bases from V and 2 bases from J, with 15 bases in between. The CDR3 has 14 amino acids. DNA for the CDR3: TGTGCCAGTACCGGGCGCGGGGACCCCTACGAGCAGTACTTC. Translating gives CASTGRGDPYEQYF.

V and J are TRBV7-3 and TRBJ2-1, with 9 bases that match TRBD2. V was pared by 2 bases and J by 6 bases, with 8 bases of the junction left unmatched. Germline V gene data show CDR1 as SGHTA and CDR2 as FQGTGA. This CDR3 has 16 residues. The DNA of the CDR3 is TGTGCCAGCAGCTTAGGTCGCGGGGGGGCCGCCAATGAGCAGTTCTTC. Encoded protein: CASSLGRGGAANEQFF.

This chain joins TRBV7-8 and TRBJ2-1; 7 bases align to TRBD1. Germline V gives CDR1 SGHVS, CDR2 FQNEAQ. There are 16 residues in the CDR3. The V segment lost 4 bases and the J segment 0 bases; nucleotides outside the gene matches: 6. In nucleotides, the CDR3 is TGTGCCAGCAGCTCTAGGACAGGAATCTCCTACAATGAGCAGTTCTTC. It translates to CASSSRTGISYNEQFF.

The chain links TRBV27 to TRBJ2-7; D possibly corresponds to TRBD1 (5 bases). The CDR3 extends over 16 amino acids. Looked up from germline, CDR1 is MNHEY and CDR2 is SMNVEV (reference sequence). Deletions cut 6 bases from V and 0 bases from J, with 18 bases between. CDR3 bases: TGTGCCAGCAGCCTGGGTCTCAGGACACCCTCCTACGAGCAGTACTTC. It translates to CASSLGLRTPSYEQYF.

The genes are TRBV7-9 and TRBJ1-1; 7 bases are shared with TRBD1. This CDR3 comprises 14 residues. Germline CDR1 is SEHNR and CDR2 is FQNEAQ (reference sequence). Germline trimming cut 6 bases from V and 1 base from J; bases unmatched to any gene: 5. CDR3 region: CASSLGQWNTEAFF. For the CDR3, the DNA is TGTGCCAGCAGTTTGGGACAGTGGAACACTGAAGCTTTCTTT.

V usage is TRBV19 and J usage is TRBJ1-5, with TRBD1 matching over 11 bases. The junction had 15 bases not matched to a gene; V was cut back by 5 bases and J by 6 bases. Germline CDR1 LNHDA, CDR2 SQIVND (reference sequence). This CDR3 has 18 amino acids. CDR3 nucleotide sequence: TGTGCCAGTAGTCCGCGGACAGGGGGCGCTTCTGGGGGTCAGCCCCAGCATTTT. Protein product: CASSPRTGGASGGQPQHF.

This sequence joins TRBV4-1 and TRBJ1-2; possibly TRBD1 for D (6 bases). Deletions cut 1 base from V and 1 base from J, with 19 bases between. From germline, CDR1 is MGHRA and CDR2 YSYEKL. This CDR3 has 18 residues. CDR3 residues: CASSQAAGAGAINYGYTF. In DNA form, the CDR3 reads TGCGCCAGCAGCCAAGCCGCCGGGGCAGGGGCAATTAACTATGGCTACACCTTC.

The chain is built from TRBV5-1 and TRBJ1-2; 7 positions agree with TRBD1. V was pared by 0 bases and J by 2 bases, with 7 bases of the junction left unmatched. This CDR3 has 16 amino acids. Per the germline V gene, CDR1 is SGHRS and CDR2 is YFSETQ. As DNA, the CDR3 is TGCGCCAGCAGCTTGGAGGGACAGACCTCCAACTATGGCTACACCTTC. It is translated as CASSLEGQTSNYGYTF.

This clone was detected once. The chain uses TRBV11-2 and TRBJ2-5; D is perhaps TRBD1 (5 bases). The length of the CDR3 is 15 residues. Germline loops: CDR1 SGHAT, CDR2 FQNNGV. Trimming removed 2 bases at V and 1 base at J, with 11 bases between. In nucleotides, the CDR3 is TGTGCCAGCAGCTTACCAGGGAAGATCCAAGAGACCCAGTACTTC. Encoded protein: CASSLPGKIQETQYF.

This chain joins TRBV5-1 and TRBJ2-7; perhaps TRBD1 as D (5 bases). This CDR3 is 14 amino acids long. Germline values: CDR1 SGHRS, CDR2 YFSETQ. The germline V and J ends were trimmed by 1 base and 3 bases, with 11 bases remaining between them. CDR3 bases: TGCGCCAGCAGCTTGACCCGTGGACACTACGAGCAGTACTTC. It translates to CASSLTRGHYEQYF.

This chain joins TRBV15 and TRBJ1-3; no definite D call. CDR3 length: 17 residues. Germline V CDR1 and CDR2: LNHNV, YYDKDF (reference sequence). The V end lost 3 bases, the J end lost 0 bases, and 15 bases lay between the germline ends. This CDR3 is CATSSERRLLSGNTIYF. CDR3 in DNA: TGTGCCACCAGCAGCGAGAGGCGTCTGCTCTCTGGAAACACCATATATTTT.

This chain links TRBV5-5 with TRBJ1-1; the D is unclear. The germline V gene has CDR1 SGHKS and CDR2 YYEKEE (reference sequence). The CDR3 consists of 17 residues. Trimming shortened V by 0 bases and J by 1 base, and 16 bases separated the two germline ends. The CDR3 loop is CASSLERGGLGNTEAFF. Written as DNA, the CDR3 is TGTGCCAGCAGCTTGGAACGGGGTGGTCTTGGGAACACTGAAGCTTTCTTT.

The gene calls are TRBV27 and TRBJ2-1; 13 nucleotides align to TRBD2. CDR3 size: 16 residues. The V gene end was trimmed by 5 bases and the J gene end by 7 bases; junction bases not matched to a gene: 8. Germline CDR1 MNHEY, CDR2 SMNVEV (reference sequence). This CDR3 is CASSRRLAGGQNEQFF. The CDR3 DNA follows: TGTGCCAGCAGTCGACGACTAGCGGGGGGCCAAAATGAGCAGTTCTTC.

This chain uses TRBV7-2 with TRBJ1-1; perhaps TRBD1 as D (6 bases). Germline CDR1 is SGHTA and CDR2 is FQGNSA. CDR3 length: 19 amino acids. V lost 5 bases, J lost 3 bases, and 28 bases lay in between. CDR3 DNA sequence: TGTGCCAGCAGCCCCCGATCCAGACTGGTGGGGCAGGGGCACACTGAAGCTTTCTTT. Its translation is CASSPRSRLVGQGHTEAFF.

V usage is TRBV6-5 and J usage is TRBJ1-2; 9 bases align to TRBD1. Germline V gene data show CDR1 as MNHEY and CDR2 as SVGAGI. The CDR3 spans 15 residues. The ends lost 6 bases at V and 2 bases at J; junction bases unmatched: 7. CDR3 region: CASRGTGKKNYGYTF. For the CDR3, the DNA is TGTGCCAGCAGAGGGACAGGGAAGAAGAACTATGGCTACACCTTC.